This T cell receptor beta chain was identified during a study of blood T cell repertoires in COVID-19. Study overall: COVID-19 samples collected from the United States, Italy and Spain covered acute and convalescent phases. T cells, B-cell-depleted T cells, or PBMCs supplied cDNA or gDNA.

Authors' methods: Reference gene primer amplification gave estimated nucleated cell counts. The protocol was immunoSEQ multiplex PCR, while the TCRdb copy is restricted to in-frame clones and leaves out a portion. That table is the source of V, J and clone size, and D and trimming were worked out from the DNA. The sample carries fewer than 250,000 clones, roughly 80% recorded once. Seattle enrolled patients during active infection and tracked them longitudinally. This CDR3 has 11 amino acids. Germline V gives CDR1 SNHLY, CDR2 FYNNEI. V shed 4 bases and J shed 4 bases, with 5 bases lying between them. The gene calls are TRBV2 and TRBJ2-7; D is undetermined. The sample comprised peripheral blood. The TCR was taken from a woman of 80 years or more with COVID-19, enrolled during active disease. The CDR3 spells CASSVSYEQYF. CDR3 DNA sequence: TGTGCCAGCAGTGTTTCTTACGAGCAGTACTTC.